The rows below give T cell receptor beta chains drawn from one sample of a study of Ad26.COV2.S vaccination and SARS-CoV-2 variants. Method: immunoSEQ multiplex PCR; TCRdb's copy keeps in-frame clones and lacks some. There are hundreds of thousands of clones in the sample; around 92% occur only once, and around 1.5% lies in the top ten. The sequences come from peripheral blood, collected in a trial of Ad26.COV2.S vaccine versus placebo. These receptors were collected from a person aged 18-65 years who received the Ad26.COV2.S COVID-19 vaccine or a placebo. The CDR3 runs from the conserved cysteine through the conserved F or W. D genes are given only for firm matches. Size values are once, few and many counts, or a class for expanded clones, and some rows have none.

TRBJ2-7	TRBV5-4	-	-	CASSLAGGSYEQYF	TGTGCCAGCAGCTTGGCCGGGGGCTCCTACGAGCAGTACTTC
TRBJ1-1	TRBV12-3/TRBV12-4	-	-	CASSQAGTKAFF	TGTGCCAGCAGTCAAGCCGGGACAAAGGCTTTCTTT
TRBJ2-6	TRBV19	-	-	CASSIDSSGANVLTF	TGTGCCAGTAGTATAGATAGCTCTGGGGCCAACGTCCTGACTTTC
TRBJ2-3	TRBV7-3	once	-	CASSPAPGTDTQYF	TGTGCCAGCAGCCCCGCTCCGGGCACAGATACGCAGTATTTT
TRBJ2-4	TRBV5-1	-	TRBD2	CASSFSLAGDSIQYF	TGCGCCAGCAGCTTTAGTTTAGCGGGAGATAGCATTCAGTACTTC
TRBJ2-2	TRBV7-9	-	-	CASSSADRITGELFF	TGTGCCAGCAGCTCTGCTGACAGAATCACCGGGGAGCTGTTTTTT
TRBJ2-3	TRBV18	-	TRBD2	CASSPTSGNTDTQYF	TGTGCCAGCTCACCAACTAGCGGTAACACAGATACGCAGTATTTT
TRBJ2-5	TRBV30	-	TRBD1	CAWTTGGETQYF	TGTGCCTGGACGACAGGGGGGGAGACCCAGTACTTC
TRBJ2-1	TRBV27	-	TRBD1	CASSPWDREWEQFF	TGTGCCAGCAGTCCCTGGGACAGGGAGTGGGAGCAGTTCTTC
TRBJ2-1	TRBV18	-	-	CASSPPVMGTSYNEQFF	TGTGCCAGCTCACCACCGGTTATGGGGACTTCCTACAATGAGCAGTTCTTC
TRBJ1-6	TRBV25-1	-	-	CASSSLYNSPLHF	TGTGCCAGCAGTTCACTCTATAATTCACCCCTCCACTTT
TRBJ2-3	TRBV24-1	-	TRBD2	CATSDSPGLAVGRADTQYF	TGTGCCACCAGTGACTCCCCGGGACTAGCGGTGGGGCGGGCAGATACGCAGTATTTT
TRBJ1-2	TRBV19	few	-	CASSVTAVPSYTF	TGTGCCAGTAGTGTGACCGCAGTGCCAAGCTACACCTTC
TRBJ2-1	TRBV7-9	-	-	CASSPGQPYNEQFF	TGTGCCAGCAGCCCCGGGCAGCCCTACAATGAGCAGTTCTTC
TRBJ1-4	TRBV24-1	-	-	CATSDGSGKLFF	TGTGCCACCAGTGATGGAAGTGGAAAACTGTTTTTT
TRBJ1-3	TRBV4-3	few	-	CASSHYSGSGGNTIYF	TGCGCCAGCAGCCACTACTCAGGGTCGGGTGGAAACACCATATATTTT
TRBJ1-6	TRBV4-1	-	-	CASSQVRGNSPLHF	TGCGCCAGCAGCCAGGTCAGGGGTAATTCACCCCTCCACTTT
TRBJ2-7	TRBV5-4	few	-	CASSLGLPGGREQYF	TGTGCCAGCAGCTTGGGGCTCCCGGGGGGCCGCGAGCAGTACTTC
TRBJ2-7	TRBV5-4	-	-	CASSLVSGEQYF	TGTGCCAGCAGCTTGGTGTCGGGCGAGCAGTACTTC
TRBJ1-2	TRBV2	-	-	CASREGTQLYGYTF	TGTGCCAGCAGAGAGGGGACACAACTTTATGGCTACACCTTC
TRBJ2-7	TRBV30	-	-	CAWGRLNYEQYF	TGTGCCTGGGGACGGCTAAACTACGAGCAGTACTTC
TRBJ2-7	TRBV11-1	-	-	CASSLVPGTYEQYF	TGTGCCAGCAGCTTAGTCCCAGGTACCTACGAGCAGTACTTC
TRBJ2-7	TRBV11-2	-	-	CASSLSGDSGYYEQYF	TGTGCCAGCAGCTTATCGGGTGATTCAGGGTACTACGAGCAGTACTTC
TRBJ2-2	TRBV5-1	-	-	CASSRDGNTGELFF	TGCGCCAGCAGCAGGGACGGGAACACCGGGGAGCTGTTTTTT
TRBJ2-1	TRBV7-9	-	TRBD2	CASSLVALAVYNEQFF	TGTGCCAGCAGCTTAGTGGCACTAGCGGTTTACAATGAGCAGTTCTTC
TRBJ1-1	TRBV5-4	-	TRBD1	CASSPRQGIGTEAFF	TGTGCCAGCAGCCCTAGACAGGGGATCGGCACTGAAGCTTTCTTT
TRBJ1-5	TRBV7-8	-	TRBD1	CASSLDRGSNQPQHF	TGTGCCAGCAGCTTAGACAGGGGGAGCAATCAGCCCCAGCATTTT
TRBJ1-1	TRBV7-2	-	TRBD1	CASSLNVRGRRGRTEAFF	TGTGCCAGCAGCTTAAACGTAAGGGGGCGCAGGGGTAGAACTGAAGCTTTCTTT
TRBJ1-1	TRBV30	-	TRBD1	CASGTGNTEAFF	TGTGCCTCCGGGACAGGGAACACTGAAGCTTTCTTT
TRBJ1-5	TRBV27	few	TRBD1	CAIPDRAQPQHF	TGTGCCATTCCGGACAGGGCCCAGCCCCAGCATTTT
TRBJ1-2	TRBV5-1	once	-	CASSSTRDYGYTF	TGCGCCAGCAGCTCCACACGGGACTATGGCTACACCTTC
TRBJ1-3	TRBV4-3	-	-	CASSQDKSSGNTIYF	TGCGCCAGCAGCCAGGACAAGAGCTCTGGAAACACCATATATTTT